Detailed here is one T cell receptor beta chain. The antigen is undetermined. The table came from immunoSEQ multiplex PCR; TCRdb's copy has only in-frame clones and leaves some out. There are about 180,000 clones in the sample; 70% to 90% occur only once, and 5.5% to 6% lies in the top ten. These data are taken from a study of Ad26.COV2.S vaccination and SARS-CoV-2 variants. General study findings and limits: Recipients of either vaccine or placebo displayed similar breadth of non-spike TCRs. Following vaccination, spike-specific CD8+ and CD4+ T cell responses reportedly exhibited substantial breadth. From the TCR breadth and depth analyses, total T cell responses may have been underestimated.

The CDR3 is 17 amino acids. V shed 3 bases and J 2 bases; nucleotides not matched to a gene: 8. In germline, CDR1 is MGHRA, CDR2 YSYEKL. The rearrangement joins TRBV4-1 to TRBJ2-3, with 10 bases aligning to TRBD2. The input for sequencing was peripheral blood, taken after recovery from COVID-19. The receptor was derived from a human donor who had recovered from COVID-19. The CDR3 protein is CASSQVPSGGPTDTQYF. In DNA, the CDR3 is TGCGCCAGCAGCCAGGTTCCTAGCGGGGGCCCCACAGATACGCAGTATTTT.